This T cell receptor beta chain was documented in a study of blood T cell repertoires in COVID-19 (TCRdb year 2020). A note on the overall study: The collaborator samples originated in the United States, Italy and Spain and spanned the acute and convalescent phases of COVID-19. The material from the prospective study consisted of cDNA or gDNA derived from T cells, B-cell-depleted T cells, or PBMCs. Deeply sampled blood TCRbeta repertoires from subjects exposed to, actively infected with, or recovered from COVID-19 were included in the dataset. The repertoires were made available in a free public database intended to serve as a resource for research on the immune response to SARS-CoV-2. Samples came from the ongoing ImmuneRACE study (first 160 participants) plus 1,254 subjects from 6 global collaborators. Sample metadata almost always included a de-identified subject ID, COVID-19 status, age in years and sex. HLA class I and class II types, where available, came from metadata supplied by the sample provider rather than from assay-based typing.

Each collaborating institution followed its own protocols to collect whole blood in K2EDTA tubes. For TCRbeta analysis, collaborators shipped samples as frozen whole blood, isolated PBMCs, or DNA extracted from either of those sample types. Overall study outcomes, separate from this receptor: Clinical and demographic metadata were provided uncurated, with the amount varying by source and participant.

Regarding this clone: Its target antigen remains unknown. No quality values exist for individual bases; no much larger clone is one base distant.

TCRbeta CDR3 regions were amplified from genomic DNA using the immunoSEQ Assay, a bias-controlled multiplex PCR. As for the original processing: Within the assay, amplification of reference gene primers was used to estimate how many nucleated cells each sample contained. Sequence reads were collapsed and filtered to measure the absolute abundance of every unique TCRbeta CDR3 rearrangement. For each sample, productive Simpson clonality was calculated by taking the square root of Simpson's diversity index across productive rearrangements. TCRdb re-hosts the immuneACCESS table, in-frame sequences only. Its copies lack some clones; in the studies checked, an unresolved V gene accounts for under half of them, and the cause for the rest is not known. V, J and clone size reflect that table, while D and trimming were determined from the DNA. Counted in this sample were 250,000 to 350,000 clones; roughly 83% of them appeared once. The top ten constitute around 1.5% of the sample.

Source material: peripheral blood. This receptor was taken from a woman aged 50 to 60 with acute or convalescent COVID-19.

The bases read TGTGCCAGCACCCGGGACCTAGACAGGGTCGAGCAGTACTTC. This codes for CASTRDLDRVEQYF. The rearrangement joined TRBV21-1 to TRBJ2-7; the D segment call TRBD1 is taken from the table without a DNA check. TRBV21-1 is a listed pseudogene. From its cysteine to its phenylalanine, the CDR3 spans 14 amino acids. CDR3 DNA only is kept here, 42 bases in frame from base 1.